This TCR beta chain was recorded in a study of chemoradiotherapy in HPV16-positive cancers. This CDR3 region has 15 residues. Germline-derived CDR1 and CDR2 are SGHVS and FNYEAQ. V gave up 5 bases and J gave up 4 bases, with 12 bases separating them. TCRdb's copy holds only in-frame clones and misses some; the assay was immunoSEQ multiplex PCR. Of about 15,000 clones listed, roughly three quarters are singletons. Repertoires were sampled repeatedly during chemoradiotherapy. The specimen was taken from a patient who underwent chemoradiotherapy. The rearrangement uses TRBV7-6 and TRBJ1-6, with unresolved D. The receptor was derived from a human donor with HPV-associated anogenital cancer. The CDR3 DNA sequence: TGTGCCAGCAGCCCCCAACCGGGTTATAATTCACCCCTCCACTTT. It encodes CASSPQPGYNSPLHF.